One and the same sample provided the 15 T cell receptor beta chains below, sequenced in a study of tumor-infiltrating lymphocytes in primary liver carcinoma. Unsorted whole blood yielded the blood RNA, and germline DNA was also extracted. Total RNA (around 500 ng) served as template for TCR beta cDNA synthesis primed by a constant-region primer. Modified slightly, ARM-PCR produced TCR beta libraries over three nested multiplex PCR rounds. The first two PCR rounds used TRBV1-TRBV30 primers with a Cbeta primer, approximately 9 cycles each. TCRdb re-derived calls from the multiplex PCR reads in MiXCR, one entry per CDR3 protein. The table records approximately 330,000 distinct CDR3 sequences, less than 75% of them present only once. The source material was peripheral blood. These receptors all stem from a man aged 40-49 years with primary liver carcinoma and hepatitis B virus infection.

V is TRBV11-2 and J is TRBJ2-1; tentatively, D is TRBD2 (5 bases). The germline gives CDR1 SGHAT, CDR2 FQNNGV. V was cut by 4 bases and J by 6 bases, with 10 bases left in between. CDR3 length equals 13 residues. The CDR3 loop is CASSSLAINEQFF. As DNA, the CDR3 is TGTGCCAGCAGCTCGCTAGCAATCAATGAGCAGTTCTTC.

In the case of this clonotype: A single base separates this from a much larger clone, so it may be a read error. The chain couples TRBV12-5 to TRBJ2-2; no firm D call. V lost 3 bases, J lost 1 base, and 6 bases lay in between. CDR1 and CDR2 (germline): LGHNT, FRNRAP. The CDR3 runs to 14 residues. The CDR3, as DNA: TGTGCTAGTGGTTTTGGGGAGAACACCGGGGAGCTGTTTTTT. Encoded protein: CASGFGENTGELFF.

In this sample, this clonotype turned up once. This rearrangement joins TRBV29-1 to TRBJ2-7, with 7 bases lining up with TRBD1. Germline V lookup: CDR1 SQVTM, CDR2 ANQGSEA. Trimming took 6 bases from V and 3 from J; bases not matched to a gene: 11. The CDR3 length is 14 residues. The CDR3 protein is CSVVEDRRFYEQYF. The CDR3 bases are TGCAGCGTGGTAGAGGACAGGAGATTCTACGAGCAGTACTTC.

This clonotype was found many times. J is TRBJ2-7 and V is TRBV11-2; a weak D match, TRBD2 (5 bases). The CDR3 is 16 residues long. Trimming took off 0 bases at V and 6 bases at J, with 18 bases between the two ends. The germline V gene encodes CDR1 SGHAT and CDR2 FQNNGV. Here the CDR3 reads CASSLDEGQGFGEQYF. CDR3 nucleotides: TGTGCCAGCAGCTTAGATGAGGGCCAAGGGTTCGGCGAGCAGTACTTC.

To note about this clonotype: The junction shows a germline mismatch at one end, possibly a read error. CDR3 in amino acids: CASNQAGTGGDTQYF. The DNA for the CDR3 is TGCGCCAGCAACCAAGCCGGGACAGGGGGGGATACGCAATATTTT. The J gene is TRBJ2-3, the V gene TRBV4-1, with 11 bases aligning to TRBD1. This CDR3 has 15 residues. Germline values: CDR1 MGHRA, CDR2 YSYEKL.

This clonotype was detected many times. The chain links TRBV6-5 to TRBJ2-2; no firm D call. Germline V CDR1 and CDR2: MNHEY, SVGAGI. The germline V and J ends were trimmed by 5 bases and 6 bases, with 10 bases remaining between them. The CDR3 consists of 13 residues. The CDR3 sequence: CASSRLPAGELFF. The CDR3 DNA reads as TGTGCCAGCAGTAGACTCCCGGCCGGGGAGCTGTTTTTT.

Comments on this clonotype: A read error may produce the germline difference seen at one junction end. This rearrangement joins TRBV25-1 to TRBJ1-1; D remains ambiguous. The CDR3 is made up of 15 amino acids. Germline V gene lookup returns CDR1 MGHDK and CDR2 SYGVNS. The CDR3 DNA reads TGTGCCAGCAGTGAATATCGACGAGGGAACACTGGAGCTTTCTTT. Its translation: CASSEYRRGNTGAFF.

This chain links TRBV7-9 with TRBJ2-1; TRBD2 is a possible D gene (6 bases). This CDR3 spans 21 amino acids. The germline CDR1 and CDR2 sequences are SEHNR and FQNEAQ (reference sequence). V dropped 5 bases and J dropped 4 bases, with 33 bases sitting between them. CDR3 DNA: TGTGCCAGCAGCCCCCGGACGGGAATTTCTAGCGCCTCTTTGGGGTACAATGAGCAGTTCTTC. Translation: CASSPRTGISSASLGYNEQFF.

The CDR3 bases are TGTGCCATCAATGTCGGGACCAACAATGAAAAACTGTTTTTT. Its translation: CAINVGTNNEKLFF. The chain is built from TRBV10-3 and TRBJ1-4; D is perhaps TRBD1 (5 bases). V dropped 7 bases and J dropped 5 bases, with 14 bases sitting between them. From germline, CDR1 is ENHRY and CDR2 SYGVKD. The CDR3 totals 14 residues.

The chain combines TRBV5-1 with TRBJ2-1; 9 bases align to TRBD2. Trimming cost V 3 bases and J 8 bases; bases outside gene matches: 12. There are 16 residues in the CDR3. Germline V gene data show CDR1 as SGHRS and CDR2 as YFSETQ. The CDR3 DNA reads TGCGCCAGCAGCTCGGTAGCGGGAGACGGGGGCGATGAGCAGTTCTTC. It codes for CASSSVAGDGGDEQFF. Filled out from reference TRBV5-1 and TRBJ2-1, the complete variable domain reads KAGVTQTPRYLIKTRGQQVTLSCSPISGHRSVSWYQQTPGQGLQFLFEYFSETQRNKGNFPGRFSGRQFSNSRSEMNVSTLELGDSALYLCASSSVAGDGGDEQFFGPGTRLTVL.

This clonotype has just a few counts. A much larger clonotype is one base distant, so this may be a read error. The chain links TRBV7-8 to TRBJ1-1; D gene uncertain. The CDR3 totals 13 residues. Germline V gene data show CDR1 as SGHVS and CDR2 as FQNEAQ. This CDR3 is CAGSLVGNTEAFF. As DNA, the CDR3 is TGTGCCGGCAGCTTAGTGGGGAACACTGAAGCTTTCTTT.

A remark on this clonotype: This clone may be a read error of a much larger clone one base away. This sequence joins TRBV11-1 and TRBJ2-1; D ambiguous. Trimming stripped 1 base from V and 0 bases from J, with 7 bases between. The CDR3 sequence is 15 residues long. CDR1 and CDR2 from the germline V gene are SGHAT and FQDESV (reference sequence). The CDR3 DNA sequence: TGTGCCAGCAGCTTAGTCCGGTGCTCCTACAATGAGCAGTTCTTC. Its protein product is CASSLVRCSYNEQFF.

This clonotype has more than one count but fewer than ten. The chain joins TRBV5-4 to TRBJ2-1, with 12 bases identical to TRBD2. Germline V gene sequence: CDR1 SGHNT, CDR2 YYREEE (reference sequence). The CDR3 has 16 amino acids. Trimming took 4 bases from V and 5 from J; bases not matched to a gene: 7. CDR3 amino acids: CASSRSTSGGHNEQFF. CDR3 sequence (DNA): TGTGCCAGCAGCCGGTCGACTAGCGGGGGCCACAATGAGCAGTTCTTC.

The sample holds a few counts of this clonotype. The CDR3 sequence is CASSLDPGGSTEAFF. In nucleotides, the CDR3 is TGTGCCAGCAGCTTGGACCCAGGGGGTTCGACTGAAGCTTTCTTT. The chain joins TRBV5-4 to TRBJ1-1; TRBD1 matches 7 bases. Trimming took 0 bases from V and 5 from J; bases not matched to a gene: 7. This CDR3 region has 15 residues. The germline V gene has CDR1 SGHNT and CDR2 YYREEE (reference sequence).

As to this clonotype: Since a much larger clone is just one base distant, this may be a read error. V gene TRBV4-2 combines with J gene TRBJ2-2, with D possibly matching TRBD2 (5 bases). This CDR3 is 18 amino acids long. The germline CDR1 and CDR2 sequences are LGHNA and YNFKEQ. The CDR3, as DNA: TGTGTCAGCAGTCTGCAGGCAGGCGACATTACCACCGGGGAGGAGCTGTTTTTT. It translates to CVSSLQAGDITTGEELFF.